What follows are 8 T cell receptor beta chains derived from one specimen sequenced in a study of blood T cell repertoires in COVID-19. Assay used: immunoSEQ multiplex PCR; TCRdb lists only in-frame clones, some missing. The sample has about 81,000 clones; approximately 86% are singletons. The sequencing sample was made of peripheral blood. These receptors came from an elderly woman with acute or convalescent COVID-19.

Concerning this clone itself: A read error may produce the germline difference seen at one junction end. This chain uses TRBV7-7 with TRBJ2-1; TRBD1 matches 7 bases. The CDR3 loop spans 16 amino acids. Germline V gene lookup returns CDR1 SSHAT and CDR2 FNYEAQ (reference sequence). CDR3 sequence (DNA): TGTGCTAGCAGCTTAGGGGGCTGGCGCTCCTACAATGAGCAGTTCTTC. This gives the protein CASSLGGWRSYNEQFF.

The chain carries TRBV19 and TRBJ1-2, with D unresolved. This CDR3 contains 12 residues. V was shortened by 7 bases and J by 4 bases, with 10 bases between the two germline ends. Germline V gene lookup returns CDR1 LNHDA and CDR2 SQIVND (reference sequence). The DNA of the CDR3 is TGTGCCAGTACCGATGGCAGCTATGGCTACACCTTC. Its translation is CASTDGSYGYTF.

The chain links TRBV4-1 to TRBJ2-3, with TRBD2 as a possible D gene (5 bases). The CDR3 has 16 amino acids. The germline V and J ends were trimmed by 0 bases and 2 bases, with 12 bases remaining between them. Germline-derived CDR1 and CDR2 are MGHRA and YSYEKL. CDR3 DNA: TGCGCCAGCAGCCAAGAAGAGGGATTCCCCACAGATACGCAGTATTTT. Translated: CASSQEEGFPTDTQYF.

The gene calls are TRBV5-6 and TRBJ1-2, with a possible D match to TRBD1 (6 bases). The germline V and J ends were trimmed by 4 bases and 5 bases, with 12 bases remaining between them. From germline, CDR1 is SGHDT and CDR2 YYEEEE. The CDR3 length is 13 residues. The DNA of the CDR3 is TGTGCCAGCAGCGCTGGACAGCCTTATGGCTACACCTTC. This translates into CASSAGQPYGYTF.

The chain recombines TRBV3-1 (or the pseudogene TRBV3-2) with TRBJ2-3, with 12 positions matching TRBD2. J was trimmed by 4 bases and V by 5 bases; bases with no gene match: 7. There are 16 residues in the CDR3. Germline values: CDR1 LGHDT, CDR2 YNNKEL (reference sequence). The CDR3 DNA sequence: TGTGCCAGCAGCAAGGGACTAGCGGGCCGCGCAGATACGCAGTATTTT. This sequence encodes CASSKGLAGRADTQYF.

This clone was counted a single time. This sequence joins TRBV15 and TRBJ2-6; 9 bases are shared with TRBD1. This CDR3 contains 16 residues. V shed 8 bases and J 0 bases; nucleotides not matched to a gene: 5. Germline CDR1 LNHNV, CDR2 YYDKDF (reference sequence). This CDR3 reads CATRDRGSSGANVLTF. CDR3 DNA: TGTGCCACCCGCGACAGGGGGAGCTCTGGGGCCAACGTCCTGACTTTC.

This sequence joins TRBV7-9 and TRBJ2-7, with D perhaps TRBD2 (5 bases). The CDR3 covers 14 residues. The V gene's germline CDR1 is SEHNR and CDR2 FQNEAQ (reference sequence). V lost 1 base and J lost 7, with 14 bases in between. Written as DNA, the CDR3 is TGTGCCAGCAGCTTAGTCGGAGGCCCCGGGGAGCAGTACTTC. It encodes CASSLVGGPGEQYF. The full variable domain, in which reference TRBV7-9 and TRBJ2-7 provide the parts outside the CDR3, is DTGVSQNPRHKITKRGQNVTFRCDPISEHNRLYWYRQTLGQGPEFLTYFQNEAQLEKSRLLSDRFSAERPKGSFSTLEIQRTEQGDSAMYLCASSLVGGPGEQYFGPGTRLTVT.

The chain links TRBV19 to TRBJ2-7, with 8 bases matching TRBD1. The CDR3 runs 14 residues. Germline CDR1 and CDR2: LNHDA and SQIVND (reference sequence). Unmatched junction bases numbered 11, after V lost 6 bases and J lost 7 bases. CDR3 DNA: TGTGCCAGTAGGACGGGACAGGCTTTAGGGGAGCAGTACTTC. This translates into CASRTGQALGEQYF.